This T cell receptor (beta chain) derives from a study of read filtering for tumor transcriptome and immune sequencing. Overall study context: After DNase treatment, RNA was made into whole-transcriptome libraries.

Germline assignment: CDR1 MNHNS and CDR2 SASEGT. CDR3 length: 13 amino acids. Deletions cut 7 bases from V and 11 bases from J, with 15 bases between. This library used roughly 0.4 ug RNA and molecular barcoded adaptors spanning alpha/delta and beta/gamma chains. TCRdb reanalysed the reads using MiXCR and keeps one entry per CDR3 protein. The sample comprises around 65,000 distinct CDR3 sequences, around a fifth of which are singletons, and roughly a tenth rests with the top ten. This clonotype was observed at least ten times. The chain is built from TRBV6-1 and TRBJ1-6; TRBD1 is a possible D gene (5 bases). The source material was a population of CD138-negative cells sorted from bone marrow. The TCR sequence derives from a donor aged 40 or over with multiple myeloma. In DNA, the CDR3 is TGTGCCAGCAATATCAGGGTGACAGCACCCCTCCACTTT. This codes for CASNIRVTAPLHF.